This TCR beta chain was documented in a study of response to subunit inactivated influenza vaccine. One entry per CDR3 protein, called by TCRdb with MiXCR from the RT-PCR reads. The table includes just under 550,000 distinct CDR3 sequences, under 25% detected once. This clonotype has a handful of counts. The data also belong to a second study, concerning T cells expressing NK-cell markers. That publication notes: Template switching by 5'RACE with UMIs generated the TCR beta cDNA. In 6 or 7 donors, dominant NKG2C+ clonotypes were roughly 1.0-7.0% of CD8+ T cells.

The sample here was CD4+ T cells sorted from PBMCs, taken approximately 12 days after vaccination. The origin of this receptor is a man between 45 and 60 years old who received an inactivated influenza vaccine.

Here the CDR3 DNA reads TGTGCCAGCAGCCTGACCCTCGGGACTAAGAGTGGAGAGACCCAGTACTTC. The encoded protein is CASSLTLGTKSGETQYF. The chain recombines TRBV5-6 with TRBJ2-5, with TRBD2 matching 7 bases. The J segment lost 4 bases and the V segment lost 4 bases, leaving 16 bases of the junction unmatched. The V gene's germline CDR1 is SGHDT and CDR2 YYEEEE. This CDR3 is 17 amino acids long.